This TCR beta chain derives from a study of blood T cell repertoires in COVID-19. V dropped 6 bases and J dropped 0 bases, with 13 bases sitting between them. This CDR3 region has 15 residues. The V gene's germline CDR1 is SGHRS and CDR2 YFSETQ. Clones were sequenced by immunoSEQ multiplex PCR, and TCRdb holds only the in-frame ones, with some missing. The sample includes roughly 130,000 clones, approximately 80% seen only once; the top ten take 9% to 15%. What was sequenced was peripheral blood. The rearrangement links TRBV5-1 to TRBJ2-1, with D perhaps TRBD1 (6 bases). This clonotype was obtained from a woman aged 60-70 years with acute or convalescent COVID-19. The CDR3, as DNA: TGCGCCAGCACCATAGGACAGACCTCCTACAATGAGCAGTTCTTC. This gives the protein CASTIGQTSYNEQFF.